These 30 T cell receptor beta chains were all obtained from the same sample, sequenced in a study of control samples from healthy donors and cancer patients. The table came from immunoSEQ multiplex PCR; TCRdb's copy has only in-frame clones and leaves some out. The sample carries about 410,000 clones, over 75% recorded once. What was sequenced was PBMCs. These TCRs come from a man in his forties or fifties with head and neck cancer.

As DNA, the CDR3 is TGTGCCAGCAGTAAGGACAGCTCCTACGAGCAGTACTTC. It codes for CASSKDSSYEQYF. The chain uses TRBV6-6 and TRBJ2-7; perhaps TRBD1 as D (6 bases). Germline V gives CDR1 MNHNY, CDR2 SVGAGI (reference sequence). Trimming removed 5 bases from V and 0 bases from J, with 8 bases in between. The CDR3 is 13 amino acids.

V usage is TRBV27 and J usage is TRBJ1-1; weak D call: TRBD1 (6 bases). V lost 9 bases to trimming and J lost 3 bases, with 17 bases between them. The germline V gene has CDR1 MNHEY and CDR2 SMNVEV (reference sequence). The CDR3 sequence is 14 residues long. This CDR3 is CASSHRGQHTEAFF. As DNA, the CDR3 is TGTGCCAGTTCCCACCGGGGGCAGCACACTGAAGCTTTCTTT.

This chain uses TRBV7-2 with TRBJ1-4, with D maybe TRBD1 (5 bases). Germline CDR1 and CDR2: SGHTA and FQGNSA. V gave up 4 bases and J gave up 6 bases, with 15 bases separating them. The CDR3 is made up of 15 amino acids. The CDR3, as DNA: TGTGCCAGCAGCTGGAAACGGGACCCGTATGAAAAACTGTTTTTT. Translating it yields CASSWKRDPYEKLFF.

CDR3: CASSPDMDFSERQYF. CDR3 bases: TGTGCCAGCAGCCCCGACATGGACTTTTCGGAGCGGCAGTACTTC. This rearrangement joins TRBV14 to TRBJ2-7, with D tentatively TRBD2 (5 bases). Per the germline V gene, CDR1 is SGHDN and CDR2 is FVKESK. This CDR3 region has 15 residues. The ends were cut back, 4 bases at V and 9 bases at J, with 22 bases in the middle.

The J gene is TRBJ2-7, the V gene TRBV19; 8 bases match TRBD1. There are 15 residues in the CDR3. Germline V CDR1 and CDR2: LNHDA, SQIVND (reference sequence). J gave up 6 bases and V 3 bases, and 10 bases lay outside the gene matches. The DNA for the CDR3 is TGTGCCAGTAGTATGTGGACAGGGAGCCCTACCGAGCAGTACTTC. It translates to CASSMWTGSPTEQYF.

The chain is built from TRBV3-1 (or the pseudogene TRBV3-2) and TRBJ2-7; D is unclear. V gave up 4 bases and J gave up 3 bases, with 10 bases separating them. Looked up from germline, CDR1 is LGHDT and CDR2 is YNNKEL (reference sequence). The CDR3 runs 13 residues. CDR3 in DNA: TGTGCCAGCAGCCCCGGCCACTACTACGAGCAGTACTTC. This translates into CASSPGHYYEQYF.

Concerning this clone: Other DNA variants within this sample encode the same CDR3. J is TRBJ1-1 and V is TRBV25-1, with D unresolved. The CDR3 extends over 15 amino acids. Trimming removed 3 bases at V and 0 bases at J, with 11 bases between. Germline values: CDR1 MGHDK, CDR2 SYGVNS. The CDR3 DNA sequence: TGTGCCAGCAGTGATCCGGGGAATATGAACACTGAAGCTTTCTTT. Translating gives CASSDPGNMNTEAFF.

This chain links TRBV7-9 with TRBJ2-1; 8 positions agree with TRBD1. The CDR3 consists of 15 residues. Germline values: CDR1 SEHNR, CDR2 FQNEAQ (reference sequence). Trimming removed 5 bases from V and 5 bases from J; junction bases left unmatched: 8. The CDR3 DNA follows: TGTGCCAGCAGCGCCCGGGACAGGACCCACAATGAGCAGTTCTTC. This translates into CASSARDRTHNEQFF.

This chain uses TRBV19 with TRBJ1-1; 7 nucleotides agree with TRBD1. The CDR3 sequence is 15 residues long. Germline V CDR1 and CDR2: LNHDA, SQIVND (reference sequence). V lost 7 bases to trimming and J lost 6 bases; unmatched junction nucleotides: 14. In nucleotides, the CDR3 is TGTGCCAGTACCCTGGGGGACAGAAACCGTCCTGAAGCTTTCTTT. This encodes CASTLGDRNRPEAFF.

The chain couples TRBV2 to TRBJ2-2; D possibly corresponds to TRBD1 (6 bases). The V end was cut by 5 bases, the J end by 3 bases, with 13 bases between. The CDR3 length is 15 residues. Germline loops: CDR1 SNHLY, CDR2 FYNNEI. CDR3 residues: CASSQTGPYTGELFF. Written as DNA, the CDR3 is TGTGCCAGCAGTCAAACAGGGCCCTACACCGGGGAGCTGTTTTTT.

The J gene is TRBJ1-6, the V gene TRBV4-3; D gene unclear. The germline gives CDR1 LGHNA, CDR2 YSLEER. This CDR3 has 19 amino acids. V was clipped by 0 bases and J by 0 bases, with 15 bases between them. The CDR3 nucleotides are TGCGCCAGCAGCCAAGAATGGAGACCACTTGGCTCCTATAATTCACCCCTCCACTTT. As protein: CASSQEWRPLGSYNSPLHF.

Only one count was recorded for this clone. The chain carries TRBV10-3 and TRBJ1-2; 8 bases align to TRBD1. CDR3 length: 16 amino acids. CDR1 is ENHRY, CDR2 SYGVKD, per germline. V dropped 5 bases and J dropped 4; count of bases not matched to a gene: 12. The CDR3 reads CAISLDRTGTFYGYTF. The CDR3 coding sequence is TGTGCCATCAGTTTAGATAGGACAGGGACTTTCTATGGCTACACCTTC.

This chain joins TRBV5-1 and TRBJ2-3; weak D call: TRBD2 (5 bases). CDR3 size: 13 residues. Germline CDR1 and CDR2: SGHRS and YFSETQ. V lost 1 base and J lost 6, with 9 bases in between. In DNA form, the CDR3 reads TGCGCCAGCAGCTTGCCGGGCGGGGATACGCAGTATTTT. Amino acid sequence: CASSLPGGDTQYF.

This chain uses TRBV19 with TRBJ2-3; 7 nucleotides agree with TRBD1. This CDR3 region has 14 residues. Germline assignment: CDR1 LNHDA and CDR2 SQIVND (reference sequence). The J segment lost 0 bases and the V segment lost 5 bases, leaving 2 bases of the junction unmatched. The CDR3 nucleotides are TGTGCCAGTAGTTGGACAGGTAGCACAGATACGCAGTATTTT. Translating it yields CASSWTGSTDTQYF.

The rearrangement links TRBV5-1 to TRBJ1-2; possible D gene TRBD1, 6 bases. CDR1 is SGHRS and CDR2 is YFSETQ in the germline V gene. V was shortened by 0 bases and J by 6 bases, with 21 bases between the two germline ends. The CDR3 has 17 residues. CDR3 in DNA: TGCGCCAGCAGCTTGGACGGACCTGTTCAGGGGAGTCATGGCTACACCTTC. This encodes CASSLDGPVQGSHGYTF.

The gene calls are TRBV6-2 or TRBV6-3 and TRBJ1-5; tentatively, D is TRBD1 (6 bases). The CDR3 totals 17 residues. The V end lost 4 bases, the J end lost 7 bases, and 23 bases lay between the germline ends. Germline V gives CDR1 MNHEY, CDR2 SVGEGT. The CDR3 region has the DNA TGTGCCAGCAGTTTACGGTCCGGGCTGACGGGGGCCCAGCCCCAGCATTTT. Amino acids: CASSLRSGLTGAQPQHF.

Turning to this clone: The sample contains more than one DNA sequence encoding this CDR3. The chain links TRBV6-6 to TRBJ1-6; TRBD1 might be the D (6 bases). The germline V gene has CDR1 MNHNY and CDR2 SVGAGI (reference sequence). CDR3 length: 14 residues. Deletions cut 2 bases from V and 7 bases from J, with 9 bases between. CDR3 in DNA: TGTGCCAGCAGTTACAGGCAGGGGAATTCACCCCTCCACTTT. This gives the protein CASSYRQGNSPLHF.

The chain uses TRBV29-1 and TRBJ2-7; TRBD2 agrees at 8 bases. Trimming cost V 5 bases and J 4 bases; bases outside gene matches: 7. Germline lookup yields CDR1 SQVTM and CDR2 ANQGSEA. The CDR3 consists of 13 residues. Written as DNA, the CDR3 is TGCAGCGTTCGAGCGGGGGCGTCTTACGAGCAGTACTTC. Translation: CSVRAGASYEQYF.

This sequence joins TRBV12-3 or TRBV12-4 and TRBJ1-2; no definite D call. The V end was cut by 3 bases, the J end by 5 bases, with 7 bases between. There are 12 residues in the CDR3. The CDR3 nucleotides are TGTGCCAGCAGTTTGGAAGAATATGGCTACACCTTC. This encodes CASSLEEYGYTF.

This chain uses TRBV29-1 with TRBJ2-5; D assignment may be TRBD1 or TRBD2 (5 bases each). From germline, CDR1 is SQVTM and CDR2 ANQGSEA. This CDR3 comprises 12 residues. The CDR3 spells CSGDENQETQYF. The CDR3 nucleotides are TGCAGTGGGGACGAAAACCAAGAGACCCAGTACTTC.

This chain connects TRBV28 to TRBJ1-2; D remains unclear. Germline-derived CDR1 and CDR2 are MDHEN and SYDVKM. The length of the CDR3 is 13 residues. V dropped 6 bases and J dropped 4 bases, with 12 bases sitting between them. CDR3 in DNA: TGTGCCAGCAGACTTACAGATCCCTATGGCTACACCTTC. Translation gives CASRLTDPYGYTF.

V gene TRBV11-2 combines with J gene TRBJ2-7; no definite D call. Germline V gene lookup returns CDR1 SGHAT and CDR2 FQNNGV. The CDR3 contains 13 residues. V was shortened by 5 bases and J by 4 bases, with 12 bases between the two germline ends. CDR3 bases: TGTGCCAGCAGCCTCGAGAACCAATACGAGCAGTACTTC. It encodes CASSLENQYEQYF.

This sequence joins TRBV24-1 and TRBJ2-7, with 7 bases aligning to TRBD2. The CDR3 is made up of 17 amino acids. Germline trimming cut 4 bases from V and 1 base from J; bases unmatched to any gene: 12. CDR1 and CDR2 from the germline V gene are KGHDR and SFDVKD. The CDR3 loop is CATSDRGVAVRSYEQYF. CDR3 coding DNA: TGTGCCACCAGTGACCGGGGGGTAGCGGTTAGGTCCTACGAGCAGTACTTC.

The chain joins TRBV11-1 to TRBJ1-2; perhaps TRBD1 as D (6 bases). Germline values: CDR1 SGHAT, CDR2 FQDESV (reference sequence). The CDR3 spans 14 residues. The V and J ends lost 6 bases and 4 bases respectively, with 15 bases between them. The CDR3 loop is CASSFSLDSYGYTF. Written as DNA, the CDR3 is TGTGCCAGCAGTTTTTCATTGGACAGCTATGGCTACACCTTC.

CDR3: CASTPREGAGSRYNEQFF. CDR3 DNA sequence: TGTGCCAGCACTCCGAGGGAGGGGGCCGGTAGCCGCTACAATGAGCAGTTCTTC. The V gene is TRBV3-1 (or the pseudogene TRBV3-2), the J gene TRBJ2-1; D tentatively fits TRBD1 or TRBD2 (7 bases each). Germline V gene data show CDR1 as LGHDT and CDR2 as YNNKEL (reference sequence). CDR3 size: 18 residues. V lost 7 bases to trimming and J lost 3 bases, with 25 bases between them.

The J gene is TRBJ2-6, the V gene TRBV28, with D perhaps matching TRBD1 or TRBD2 (5 bases each). CDR1 and CDR2 (germline): MDHEN, SYDVKM. This CDR3 is built from 16 residues. V was trimmed by 3 bases and J by 0 bases, leaving 9 bases between them. CDR3 in DNA: TGTGCCAGCAGTTTCCGTGGGACCTCTGGGGCCAACGTCCTGACTTTC. Its protein is CASSFRGTSGANVLTF.

V and J are TRBV6-1 and TRBJ2-7, with TRBD2 identical over 8 bases. V lost 0 bases to trimming and J lost 0 bases; unmatched junction nucleotides: 7. This CDR3 is 17 amino acids long. CDR1 and CDR2 (germline): MNHNS, SASEGT. DNA of the CDR3: TGTGCCAGCAGTGAAGCGGTGGGACTAGTCGGCTCCTACGAGCAGTACTTC. This codes for CASSEAVGLVGSYEQYF.

The CDR3 is CASRLETAANYGYTF. The CDR3, as DNA: TGTGCCAGTAGACTGGAGACTGCAGCTAACTATGGCTACACCTTC. This rearrangement joins TRBV7-2 to TRBJ1-2; no reliable D call. The ends were cut back, 9 bases at V and 0 bases at J, with 17 bases in the middle. The CDR3 length is 15 residues. The germline CDR1 and CDR2 sequences are SGHTA and FQGNSA.

V usage is TRBV14 and J usage is TRBJ1-3; D gene uncertain. Germline loops: CDR1 SGHDN, CDR2 FVKESK. CDR3 length: 15 residues. Trimming left V 4 bases short and J 4 bases short, with 14 bases between. This CDR3 reads CASSLGPQPGNTIYF. The DNA for the CDR3 is TGTGCCAGCAGCCTTGGGCCCCAGCCAGGAAACACCATATATTTT.

The chain combines TRBV6-6 with TRBJ1-4; D uncertain. CDR1 and CDR2 from the germline V gene are MNHNY and SVGAGI (reference sequence). The CDR3 runs to 14 residues. V was cut by 2 bases and J by 5 bases, with 9 bases left in between. The CDR3 protein is CASSYGRGNEKLFF. The CDR3 DNA follows: TGTGCCAGCAGTTACGGTAGAGGGAATGAAAAACTGTTTTTT.